Shown below are 21 T cell receptor beta chains from a single sample sequenced in a study of T cell repertoires in cytomegalovirus infection. One entry per CDR3 protein results from TCRdb running MiXCR on the reads. The sample has about 450,000 distinct CDR3 sequences, 30% to 40% seen once. The sample taken for sequencing was PBMCs. The receptors stem from a human donor in good health (CMV status not recorded). Some clones in this sample may be carry-over from other donors' samples.

This chain connects TRBV5-5 to TRBJ1-1, with D unresolved. The CDR3 is 12 amino acids. Germline V lookup: CDR1 SGHKS, CDR2 YYEKEE (reference sequence). V lost 0 bases and J 11 bases, leaving 11 bases between the germline ends. The CDR3 region has the DNA TGTGCCAGCAGCTTGGAGGAGGTGGTGGCTTTCTTT. Protein sequence: CASSLEEVVAFF.

The chain uses TRBV12-3 or TRBV12-4 and TRBJ1-5, with a weak D call TRBD1 (5 bases). V lost 6 bases, J lost 0 bases, and 15 bases lay in between. This CDR3 comprises 16 residues. CDR3 in DNA: TGTGCCAGCAGACCGGGGGGAGGGGATAGCAATCAGCCCCAGCATTTT. Protein product: CASRPGGGDSNQPQHF.

With respect to this clonotype: Given a much more abundant clone one base away, this may be a read error. The chain has TRBV4-1 and TRBJ2-7, with D maybe TRBD1 (5 bases). The CDR3 loop spans 14 amino acids. The germline V gene encodes CDR1 MGHRA and CDR2 YSYEKL. The CDR3 spells CAISQVQGSYEQYF. In nucleotides, the CDR3 is TGCGCCATCAGCCAAGTCCAGGGAAGCTACGAGCAGTACTTC.

This clonotype was detected only a few times. The V gene is TRBV20-1, the J gene TRBJ2-5, with 7 bases matching TRBD1. Germline-derived CDR1 and CDR2 are DFQATT and SNEGSKA (reference sequence). The CDR3 loop spans 14 amino acids. V was pared by 1 base and J by 5 bases, with 7 bases of the junction left unmatched. CDR3 loop: CSARAGGGLETQYF. CDR3 bases: TGCAGTGCTAGAGCAGGGGGTGGTTTGGAGACCCAGTACTTC.

The chain is built from TRBV30 and TRBJ1-1; TRBD1 matches at 7 bases. The CDR3 is 14 amino acids. Germline V gene sequence: CDR1 GTSNPN, CDR2 SVGIG (reference sequence). After removal of 3 bases from V and 4 bases from J, the junction contained 8 bases not matched to a gene. The CDR3 sequence is CAWSVDRVGTEAFF. DNA of the CDR3: TGTGCCTGGAGCGTAGACAGGGTCGGCACTGAAGCTTTCTTT. The full variable domain, rest sourced from reference TRBV30 and TRBJ1-1, is SQTIHQWPATLVQPVGSPLSLECTVEGTSNPNLYWYRQAAGRGLQLLFYSVGIGQISSEVPQNLSASRPQDRQFILSSKKLLLSDSGFYLCAWSVDRVGTEAFFGQGTRLTVV.

The chain joins TRBV10-3 to TRBJ1-1; possibly TRBD1 for D (6 bases). This CDR3 region has 15 residues. The germline V gene encodes CDR1 ENHRY and CDR2 SYGVKD. Trimming took 1 base from V and 2 from J, leaving 11 bases between them. CDR3 amino acids: CAISEFGTPNTEAFF. The CDR3 DNA reads TGTGCCATCAGTGAGTTCGGGACACCTAACACTGAAGCTTTCTTT.

The V gene is TRBV28, the J gene TRBJ2-7; no firm D call. CDR1 is MDHEN, CDR2 SYDVKM, per germline. V was shortened by 7 bases and J by 0 bases, with 16 bases between the two germline ends. CDR3 length equals 15 residues. The CDR3 region has the DNA TGTGCCAGCACCTCCCCCGGGCCAGTCTCCTACGAGCAGTACTTC. This encodes CASTSPGPVSYEQYF.

This clonotype was seen at least ten times. The chain joins TRBV7-8 to TRBJ2-1; 10 bases fit TRBD2. The junction had 13 bases not matched to a gene; V was cut back by 5 bases and J by 6 bases. The CDR3 is 17 residues long. The germline V gene encodes CDR1 SGHVS and CDR2 FQNEAQ. CDR3 in amino acids: CASSAWRSGGAVNEQFF. The DNA of the CDR3 is TGTGCCAGCAGCGCCTGGAGGAGCGGGGGGGCCGTCAATGAGCAGTTCTTC.

This clonotype was observed a handful of times. The chain combines TRBV12-3 or TRBV12-4 with TRBJ2-5; D is unclear. Between the trimmed V and J ends, which lost 5 bases and 8 bases, there was a span of 9 bases. The CDR3 is 11 residues long. The CDR3 loop is CASSARATQYF. CDR3 nucleotides: TGTGCCAGCAGTGCGCGTGCTACCCAGTACTTC.

This clonotype was detected ten times or more. This rearrangement joins TRBV6-1 to TRBJ1-2, with D perhaps matching TRBD1 (6 bases). V shed 7 bases and J shed 2 bases, with 11 bases lying between them. CDR3 length: 13 residues. Germline V lookup: CDR1 MNHNS, CDR2 SASEGT. CDR3 in amino acids: CASKADSNYGYTF. In DNA form, the CDR3 reads TGTGCCAGCAAGGCGGACAGCAACTATGGCTACACCTTC.

This clonotype was observed at least ten times. The gene calls are TRBV27 and TRBJ1-4; no firm D call. Germline V gene lookup returns CDR1 MNHEY and CDR2 SMNVEV (reference sequence). V lost 0 bases to trimming and J lost 5 bases, with 10 bases between them. This CDR3 has 15 amino acids. This chain's CDR3 is CASSLSSGFNEKLFF. DNA of the CDR3: TGTGCCAGCAGTTTATCGTCCGGATTCAATGAAAAACTGTTTTTT.

The chain has TRBV11-2 and TRBJ2-1; TRBD2 might be the D (5 bases). CDR1 SGHAT and CDR2 FQNNGV come from the germline V gene. The V end was cut by 2 bases, the J end by 7 bases, with 12 bases between. This CDR3 is built from 14 residues. In DNA form, the CDR3 reads TGTGCCAGCAGCTTAAGGGTGCGGGTAAATGAGCAGTTCTTC. Amino acids: CASSLRVRVNEQFF.

This clonotype appeared a few times. The chain combines TRBV7-9 with TRBJ2-1, with 8 nucleotides matching TRBD2. V gave up 4 bases and J gave up 2 bases; unmatched junction bases: 10. The CDR3 has 17 amino acids. CDR1 and CDR2 (germline): SEHNR, FQNEAQ (reference sequence). CDR3 DNA sequence: TGTGCCAGCAGCTCCAACGCGGGGGGCCTCACCTACAATGAGCAGTTCTTC. Amino acids: CASSSNAGGLTYNEQFF.

In its sample, this clonotype was seen a few times. CDR3 in DNA: TGTGCCACCTCCCGGGACAGAGAGTATAGCAATCAGCCCCAGCATTTT. Its translation: CATSRDREYSNQPQHF. The genes are TRBV28 and TRBJ1-5; 7 bases are shared with TRBD1. The germline V gene encodes CDR1 MDHEN and CDR2 SYDVKM. The CDR3 is 16 amino acids. V gave up 10 bases and J gave up 0 bases; unmatched junction bases: 12.

The chain employs TRBV6-1 and TRBJ2-7; the match to TRBD1 covers 10 bases. The J segment lost 4 bases and the V segment lost 8 bases, leaving 8 bases of the junction unmatched. Germline V CDR1 and CDR2: MNHNS, SASEGT. The CDR3 has 14 residues. This CDR3 is CASQRDRGSYEQYF. DNA for the CDR3: TGTGCCAGCCAACGGGACAGGGGTAGTTACGAGCAGTACTTC.

This chain connects TRBV15 to TRBJ1-2; D is ambiguous. CDR1 LNHNV and CDR2 YYDKDF come from the germline V gene (reference sequence). V was trimmed by 0 bases and J by 8 bases, leaving 19 bases between them. CDR3 length: 16 amino acids. CDR3 loop: CATSRDLGGRVGGYTF. CDR3 DNA sequence: TGTGCCACCAGCAGAGATCTTGGCGGTAGGGTGGGGGGCTACACCTTC.

There are a few counts of this clonotype. The chain couples TRBV12-3 or TRBV12-4 to TRBJ1-3, with D possibly being TRBD1 (6 bases). This CDR3 region has 16 residues. Trimming took 7 bases from V and 4 from J, leaving 20 bases between them. The CDR3 DNA reads as TGTGCCAGCACCCCTAAGGACAGACTCATAGGAAACACCATATATTTT. This sequence encodes CASTPKDRLIGNTIYF.

The chain recombines TRBV5-1 with TRBJ1-6; TRBD1 agrees at 7 bases. V lost 4 bases to trimming and J lost 8 bases; unmatched junction nucleotides: 9. In germline, CDR1 is SGHRS, CDR2 YFSETQ. This CDR3 has 15 amino acids. CDR3 DNA sequence: TGCGCCAGCAGCCTCGGGACAGCTAACTATTCACCCCTCCACTTT. Amino acid sequence: CASSLGTANYSPLHF.

The V and J genes are TRBV5-6 and TRBJ1-1; weak D call: TRBD1 (5 bases). CDR1 is SGHDT and CDR2 is YYEEEE in the germline V gene. The CDR3 extends over 15 amino acids. V was clipped by 2 bases and J by 0 bases, with 11 bases between them. CDR3 protein: CASSFLNRMNTEAFF. CDR3 sequence (DNA): TGTGCCAGCAGCTTCCTTAACAGGATGAACACTGAAGCTTTCTTT.

On this clonotype: An end of the junction differs from the germline gene, which may be a read error. This sequence joins TRBV15 and TRBJ1-2, with 9 nucleotides matching TRBD1. Germline V gene data show CDR1 as LNHNV and CDR2 as YYDKDF (reference sequence). The CDR3 has 17 residues. DNA for the CDR3: TGTGCCACCAGCACCGCTGGGACAGGGAGGTTAAGAGGTGGCTCCACCTTC. The encoded protein is CATSTAGTGRLRGGSTF.

This clonotype has a count of ten or more. The chain carries TRBV7-8 and TRBJ1-3; 7 bases agree with TRBD1. V dropped 5 bases and J dropped 4; count of bases not matched to a gene: 8. Germline assignment: CDR1 SGHVS and CDR2 FQNEAQ. This CDR3 is 15 amino acids long. The DNA for the CDR3 is TGTGCCAGCAGCATACAAGCAGGGGGAGGAAACACCATATATTTT. This encodes CASSIQAGGGNTIYF.